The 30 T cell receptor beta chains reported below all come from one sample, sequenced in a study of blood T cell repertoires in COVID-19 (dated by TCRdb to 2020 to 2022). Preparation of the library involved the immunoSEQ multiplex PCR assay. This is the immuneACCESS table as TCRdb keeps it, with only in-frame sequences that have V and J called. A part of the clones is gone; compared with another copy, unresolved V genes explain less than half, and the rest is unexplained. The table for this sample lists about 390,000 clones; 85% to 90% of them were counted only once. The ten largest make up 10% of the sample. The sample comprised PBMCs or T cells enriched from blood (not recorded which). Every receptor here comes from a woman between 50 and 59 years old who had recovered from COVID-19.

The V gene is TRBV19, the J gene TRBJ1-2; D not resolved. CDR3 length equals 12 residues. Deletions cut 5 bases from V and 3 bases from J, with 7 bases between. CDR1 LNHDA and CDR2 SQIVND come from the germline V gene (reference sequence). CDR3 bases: TGTGCCAGTAGTCCGTCGGACTATGGCTACACCTTC. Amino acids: CASSPSDYGYTF. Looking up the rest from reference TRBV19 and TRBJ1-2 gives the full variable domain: DGGITQSPKYLFRKEGQNVTLSCEQNLNHDAMYWYRQDPGQGLRLIYYSQIVNDFQKGDIAEGYSVSREKKESFPLTVTSAQKNPTAFYLCASSPSDYGYTFGSGTRLTVV.

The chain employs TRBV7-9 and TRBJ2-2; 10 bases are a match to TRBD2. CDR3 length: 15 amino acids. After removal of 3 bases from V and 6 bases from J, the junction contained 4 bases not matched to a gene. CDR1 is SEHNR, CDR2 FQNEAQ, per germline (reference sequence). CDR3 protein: CASSFLAGEAGELFF. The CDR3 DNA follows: TGTGCCAGCAGCTTCCTAGCGGGGGAAGCCGGGGAGCTGTTTTTT.

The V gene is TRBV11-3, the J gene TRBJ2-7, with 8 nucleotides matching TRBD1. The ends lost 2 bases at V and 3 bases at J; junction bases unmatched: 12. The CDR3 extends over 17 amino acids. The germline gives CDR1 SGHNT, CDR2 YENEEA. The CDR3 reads CASSLIFRTGTFYEQYF. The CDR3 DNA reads TGTGCCAGCAGCTTAATTTTCAGGACAGGGACTTTCTACGAGCAGTACTTC.

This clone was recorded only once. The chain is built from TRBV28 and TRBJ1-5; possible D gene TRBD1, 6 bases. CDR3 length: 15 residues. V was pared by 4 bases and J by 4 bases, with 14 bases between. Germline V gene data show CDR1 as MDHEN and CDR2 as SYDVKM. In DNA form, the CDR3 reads TGTGCCAGCAGTTATCAGGGGCCTAGGAATCAGCCCCAGCATTTT. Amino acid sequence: CASSYQGPRNQPQHF.

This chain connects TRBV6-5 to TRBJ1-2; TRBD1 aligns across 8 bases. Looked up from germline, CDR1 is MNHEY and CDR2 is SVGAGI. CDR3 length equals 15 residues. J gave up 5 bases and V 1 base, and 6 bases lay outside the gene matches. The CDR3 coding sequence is TGTGCCAGCAGTTACTTAGACAGGGGATATTATGGCTACACCTTC. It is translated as CASSYLDRGYYGYTF.

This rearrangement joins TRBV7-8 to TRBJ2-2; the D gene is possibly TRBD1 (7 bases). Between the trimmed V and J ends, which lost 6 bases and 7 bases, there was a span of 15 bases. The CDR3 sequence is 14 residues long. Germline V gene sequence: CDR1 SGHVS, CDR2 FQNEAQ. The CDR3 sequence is CASSAAGGLGELFF. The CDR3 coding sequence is TGTGCCAGCAGTGCGGCAGGGGGGCTCGGGGAGCTGTTTTTT.

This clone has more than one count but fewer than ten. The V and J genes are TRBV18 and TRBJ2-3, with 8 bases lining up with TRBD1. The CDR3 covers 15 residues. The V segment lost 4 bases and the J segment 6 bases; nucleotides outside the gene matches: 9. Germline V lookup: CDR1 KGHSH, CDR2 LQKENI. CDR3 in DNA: TGTGCCAGCTCACTTGGACAGGGCAATTCGGATACGCAGTATTTT. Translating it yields CASSLGQGNSDTQYF.

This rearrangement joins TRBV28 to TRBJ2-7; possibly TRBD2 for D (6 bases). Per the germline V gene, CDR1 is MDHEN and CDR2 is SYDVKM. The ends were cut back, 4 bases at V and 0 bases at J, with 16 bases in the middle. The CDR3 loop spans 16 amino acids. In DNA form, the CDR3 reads TGTGCCAGCAGTTCTCCCGGGCGGGGTAGCTCCTACGAGCAGTACTTC. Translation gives CASSSPGRGSSYEQYF.

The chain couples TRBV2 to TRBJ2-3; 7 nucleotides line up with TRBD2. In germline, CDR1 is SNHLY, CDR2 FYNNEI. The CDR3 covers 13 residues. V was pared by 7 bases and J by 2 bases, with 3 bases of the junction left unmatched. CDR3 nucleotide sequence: TGTGCCAGCAAGCGGGGCTACACAGATACGCAGTATTTT. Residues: CASKRGYTDTQYF.

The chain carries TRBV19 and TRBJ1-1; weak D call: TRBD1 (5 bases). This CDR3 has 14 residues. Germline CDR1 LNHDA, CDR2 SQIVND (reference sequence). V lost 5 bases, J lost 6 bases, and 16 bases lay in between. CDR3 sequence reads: CASSPQGFQAEAFF. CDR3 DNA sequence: TGTGCCAGTAGTCCTCAGGGCTTTCAAGCTGAAGCTTTCTTT.

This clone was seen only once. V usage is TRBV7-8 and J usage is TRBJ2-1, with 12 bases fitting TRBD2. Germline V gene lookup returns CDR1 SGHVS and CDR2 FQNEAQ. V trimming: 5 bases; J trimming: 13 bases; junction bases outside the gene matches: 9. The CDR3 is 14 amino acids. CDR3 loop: CASSPWTSGASQFF. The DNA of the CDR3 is TGTGCCAGCAGCCCATGGACTAGCGGGGCCTCTCAGTTCTTC.

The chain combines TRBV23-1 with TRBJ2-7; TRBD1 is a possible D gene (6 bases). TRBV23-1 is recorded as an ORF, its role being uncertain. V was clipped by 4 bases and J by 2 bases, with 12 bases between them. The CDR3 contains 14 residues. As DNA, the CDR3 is TGCGCCAGCAGTCGCCAGGGGAGCCCCTACGAGCAGTACTTC. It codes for CASSRQGSPYEQYF.

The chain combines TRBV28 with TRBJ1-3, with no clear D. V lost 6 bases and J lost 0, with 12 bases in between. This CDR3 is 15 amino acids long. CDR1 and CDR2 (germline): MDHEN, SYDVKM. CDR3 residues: CASRGGPSSGNTIYF. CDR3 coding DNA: TGTGCCAGCAGAGGCGGCCCTAGCTCTGGAAACACCATATATTTT.

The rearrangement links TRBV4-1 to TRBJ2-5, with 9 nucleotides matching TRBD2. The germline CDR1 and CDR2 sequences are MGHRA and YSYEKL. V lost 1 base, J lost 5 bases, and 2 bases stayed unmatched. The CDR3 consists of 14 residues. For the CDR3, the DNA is TGCGCCAGCAGCCAAGTAGCGGGGGTTGAGACCCAGTACTTC. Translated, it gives CASSQVAGVETQYF.

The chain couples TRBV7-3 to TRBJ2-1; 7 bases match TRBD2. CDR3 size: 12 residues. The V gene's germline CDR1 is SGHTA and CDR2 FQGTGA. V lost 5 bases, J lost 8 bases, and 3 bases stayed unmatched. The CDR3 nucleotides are TGTGCCAGCAGCGTTAGCGGGCATGAGCAGTTCTTC. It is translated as CASSVSGHEQFF.

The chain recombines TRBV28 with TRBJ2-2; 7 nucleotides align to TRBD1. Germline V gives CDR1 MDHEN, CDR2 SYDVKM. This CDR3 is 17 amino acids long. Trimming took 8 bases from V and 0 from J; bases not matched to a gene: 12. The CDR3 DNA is TGTGCCAGCCGTCTACCATGGGACAGTTCGAACACCGGGGAGCTGTTTTTT. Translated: CASRLPWDSSNTGELFF.

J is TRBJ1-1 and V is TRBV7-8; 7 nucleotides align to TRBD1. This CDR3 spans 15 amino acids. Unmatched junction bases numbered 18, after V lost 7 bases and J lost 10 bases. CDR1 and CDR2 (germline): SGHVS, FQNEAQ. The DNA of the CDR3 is TGTGCCAGCAACACCAGGGGGGACAGAAGGGGTAGAGCTTTCTTT. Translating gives CASNTRGDRRGRAFF.

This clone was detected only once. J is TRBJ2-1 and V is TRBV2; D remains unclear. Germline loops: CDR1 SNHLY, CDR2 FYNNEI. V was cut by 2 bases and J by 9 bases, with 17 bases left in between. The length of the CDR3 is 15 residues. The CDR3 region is CASSERPLSSSEQFF. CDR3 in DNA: TGTGCCAGCAGTGAACGCCCCTTGTCTTCCAGTGAGCAGTTCTTC. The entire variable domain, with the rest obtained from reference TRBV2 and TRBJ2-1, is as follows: EPEVTQTPSHQVTQMGQEVILRCVPISNHLYFYWYRQILGQKVEFLVSFYNNEISEKSEIFDDQFSVERPDGSNFTLKIRSTKLEDSAMYFCASSERPLSSSEQFFGPGTRLTVL.

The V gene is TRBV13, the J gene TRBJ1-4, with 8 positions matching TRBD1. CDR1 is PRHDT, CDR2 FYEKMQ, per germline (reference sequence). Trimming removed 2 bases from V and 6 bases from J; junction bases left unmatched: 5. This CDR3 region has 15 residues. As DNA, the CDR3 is TGTGCCAGCAGCTTAAGGGCACAGGGGGATGAAAAACTGTTTTTT. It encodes CASSLRAQGDEKLFF. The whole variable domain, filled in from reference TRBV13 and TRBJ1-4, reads AAGVIQSPRHLIKEKRETATLKCYPIPRHDTVYWYQQGPGQDPQFLISFYEKMQSDKGSIPDRFSAQQFSDYHSELNMSSLELGDSALYFCASSLRAQGDEKLFFGSGTQLSVL.

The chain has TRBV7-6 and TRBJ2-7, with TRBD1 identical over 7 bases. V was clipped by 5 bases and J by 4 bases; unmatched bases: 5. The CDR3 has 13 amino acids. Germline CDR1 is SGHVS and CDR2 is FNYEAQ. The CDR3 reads CASSAEQGYEQYF. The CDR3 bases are TGTGCCAGCAGCGCCGAACAGGGGTACGAGCAGTACTTC.

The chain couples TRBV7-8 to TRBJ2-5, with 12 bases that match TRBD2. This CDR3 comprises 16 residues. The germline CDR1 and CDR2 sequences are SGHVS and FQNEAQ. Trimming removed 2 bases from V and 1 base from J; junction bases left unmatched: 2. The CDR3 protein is CASSLLAGGPQETQYF. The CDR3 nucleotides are TGTGCCAGCAGCTTACTAGCGGGGGGGCCCCAAGAGACCCAGTACTTC.

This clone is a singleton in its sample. This CDR3 reads CASSSGGTDTQYF. As DNA, the CDR3 is TGCGCCAGCAGTTCCGGGGGCACAGATACGCAGTATTTT. The chain recombines TRBV5-1 with TRBJ2-3; TRBD2 might be the D (5 bases). CDR3 length: 13 residues. The V end lost 5 bases, the J end lost 1 base, and 8 bases lay between the germline ends. Germline CDR1 and CDR2: SGHRS and YFSETQ.

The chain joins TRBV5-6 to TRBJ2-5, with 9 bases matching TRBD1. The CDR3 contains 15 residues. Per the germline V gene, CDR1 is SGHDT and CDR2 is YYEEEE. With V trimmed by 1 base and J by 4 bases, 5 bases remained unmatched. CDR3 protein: CASSLRDRVSETQYF. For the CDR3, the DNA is TGTGCCAGCAGCTTGCGGGACAGGGTATCAGAGACCCAGTACTTC.

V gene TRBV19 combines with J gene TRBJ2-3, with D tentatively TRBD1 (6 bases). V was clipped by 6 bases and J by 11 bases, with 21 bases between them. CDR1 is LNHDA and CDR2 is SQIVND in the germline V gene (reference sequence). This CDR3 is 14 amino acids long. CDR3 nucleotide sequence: TGTGCCAGTAGCACAGGGCCCGCCCGCCACAGGCAGTATTTT. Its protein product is CASSTGPARHRQYF.

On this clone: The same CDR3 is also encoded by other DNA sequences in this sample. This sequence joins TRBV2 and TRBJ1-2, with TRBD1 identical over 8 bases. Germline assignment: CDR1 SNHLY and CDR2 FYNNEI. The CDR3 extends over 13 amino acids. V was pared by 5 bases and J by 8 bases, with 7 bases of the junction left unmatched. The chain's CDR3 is CASSPRQGNGYTF. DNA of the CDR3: TGTGCCAGCAGTCCTAGACAGGGGAACGGCTACACCTTC.

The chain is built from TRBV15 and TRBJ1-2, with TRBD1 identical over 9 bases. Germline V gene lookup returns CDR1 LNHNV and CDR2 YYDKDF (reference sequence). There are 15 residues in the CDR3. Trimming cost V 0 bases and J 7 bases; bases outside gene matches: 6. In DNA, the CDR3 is TGTGCCACCAGCAGAGATCGGACAGGGGCGGCTGGCTACACCTTC. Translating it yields CATSRDRTGAAGYTF.

The CDR3 reads CASSSGQGEGFHGYTF. CDR3 sequence (DNA): TGTGCCAGCAGCTCGGGACAGGGGGAGGGCTTCCATGGCTACACCTTC. The chain links TRBV7-9 to TRBJ1-2; 11 nucleotides align to TRBD1. Trimming removed 4 bases from V and 6 bases from J; junction bases left unmatched: 10. Germline CDR1 reads SEHNR; CDR2 reads FQNEAQ (reference sequence). This CDR3 contains 16 residues.

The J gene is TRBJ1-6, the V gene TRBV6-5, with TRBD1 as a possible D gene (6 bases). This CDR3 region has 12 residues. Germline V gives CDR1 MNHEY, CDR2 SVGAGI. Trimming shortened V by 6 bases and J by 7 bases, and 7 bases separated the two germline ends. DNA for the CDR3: TGTGCCAGCAGCAGGGGAAATTCACCCCTCCACTTT. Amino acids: CASSRGNSPLHF.

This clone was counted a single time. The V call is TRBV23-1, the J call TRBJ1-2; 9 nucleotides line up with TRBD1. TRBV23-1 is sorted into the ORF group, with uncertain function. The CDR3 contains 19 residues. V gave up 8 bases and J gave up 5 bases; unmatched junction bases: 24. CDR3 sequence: CASGTKTRDREVLSYGYTF. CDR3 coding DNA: TGCGCCAGCGGAACCAAGACCCGGGACAGGGAGGTACTATCGTATGGCTACACCTTC.

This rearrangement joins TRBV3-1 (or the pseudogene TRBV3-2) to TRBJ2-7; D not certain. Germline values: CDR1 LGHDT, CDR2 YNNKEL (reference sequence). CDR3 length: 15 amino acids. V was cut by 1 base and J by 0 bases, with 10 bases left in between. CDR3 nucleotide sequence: TGTGCCAGCAGCCAAGTGGTGTTGAGCTCCTACGAGCAGTACTTC. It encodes CASSQVVLSSYEQYF.